The sequence of this T cell receptor beta chain was determined in a study of T cells after yellow fever vaccination. Across the study: The authors prepared low-cell-number fractions using SMART-Seq v4 Ultra Low Input.

V dropped 1 base and J dropped 6 bases, with 7 bases sitting between them. CDR3 length: 12 amino acids. Germline-derived CDR1 and CDR2 are SEHNR and FQNEAQ (reference sequence). General study points: At 95% to 96% for CD4 and 75% to 90% for CD8, most primary-vaccination clones showed up again after the booster. It was the secondary response that reached its peak faster, day 5 versus 15, but it was weaker. Relatively few clonotypes were ones that appeared in both CD4 and CD8 compartments.

Ten or more counts support this clonotype. The target antigen is unknown. TCRdb passed the 5' RACE reads through MiXCR, listing each CDR3 protein once. The table has over 45,000 distinct CDR3 sequences, approximately 7% seen once. This chain joins TRBV7-9 and TRBJ2-7; D remains unclear. This sequence was found in a man between 18 and 29 years old who received the YFV17D yellow fever vaccine. The sequencing here drew on CD8+ T cells sorted from PBMCs, taken on the day of the first yellow fever vaccination. CDR3 DNA: TGTGCCAGCAGCTTAGAGGCTTCCGAGCAGTACTTC. Translating it yields CASSLEASEQYF.